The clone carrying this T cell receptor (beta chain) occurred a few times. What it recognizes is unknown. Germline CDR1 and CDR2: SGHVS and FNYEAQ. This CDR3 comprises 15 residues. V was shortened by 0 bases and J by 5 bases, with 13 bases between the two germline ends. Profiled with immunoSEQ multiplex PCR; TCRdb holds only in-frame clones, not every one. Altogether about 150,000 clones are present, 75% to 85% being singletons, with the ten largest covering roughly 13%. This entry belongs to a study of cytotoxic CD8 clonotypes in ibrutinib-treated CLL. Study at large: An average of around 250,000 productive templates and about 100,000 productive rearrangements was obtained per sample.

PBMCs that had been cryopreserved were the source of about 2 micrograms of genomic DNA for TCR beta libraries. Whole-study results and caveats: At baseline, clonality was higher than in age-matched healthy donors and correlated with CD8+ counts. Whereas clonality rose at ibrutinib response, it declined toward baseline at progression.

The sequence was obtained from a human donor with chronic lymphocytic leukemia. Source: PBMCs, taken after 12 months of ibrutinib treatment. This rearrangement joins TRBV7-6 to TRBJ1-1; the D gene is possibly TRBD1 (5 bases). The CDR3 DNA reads TGTGCCAGCAGCTTAGCGCGGGGGAAGGGAACTGAAGCTTTCTTT. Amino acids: CASSLARGKGTEAFF.